This TCR beta chain derives from a study of blood T cell repertoires in COVID-19. Study-wide context: Collection of acute and convalescent COVID-19 samples took place in the United States, Italy and Spain. PBMCs, B-cell-depleted T cells, or T cells were the source of the cDNA or gDNA that made up the material.

Unmatched junction bases numbered 9, after V lost 3 bases and J lost 11 bases. The CDR3 loop spans 13 amino acids. One Seattle source followed patients from active infection through their disease course. Per the original methods: Reference gene primer amplification gave estimated nucleated cell counts. Measured with immunoSEQ multiplex PCR; TCRdb has only the in-frame clones, and not every one. V, J and clone size were drawn from that table, and D and trimming were deduced from the DNA. The table includes over 85,000 clones, around 90% detected once. This rearrangement joins TRBV12-3 or TRBV12-4 to TRBJ1-1, with 7 bases identical to TRBD1. Specimen: peripheral blood. The TCR sequence derives from a woman aged 45-65 years with COVID-19, enrolled during active disease. CDR3 sequence: CASSFGNRGSAFF. The CDR3 nucleotides read TGTGCCAGCAGTTTCGGAAACAGGGGTAGTGCTTTCTTT.